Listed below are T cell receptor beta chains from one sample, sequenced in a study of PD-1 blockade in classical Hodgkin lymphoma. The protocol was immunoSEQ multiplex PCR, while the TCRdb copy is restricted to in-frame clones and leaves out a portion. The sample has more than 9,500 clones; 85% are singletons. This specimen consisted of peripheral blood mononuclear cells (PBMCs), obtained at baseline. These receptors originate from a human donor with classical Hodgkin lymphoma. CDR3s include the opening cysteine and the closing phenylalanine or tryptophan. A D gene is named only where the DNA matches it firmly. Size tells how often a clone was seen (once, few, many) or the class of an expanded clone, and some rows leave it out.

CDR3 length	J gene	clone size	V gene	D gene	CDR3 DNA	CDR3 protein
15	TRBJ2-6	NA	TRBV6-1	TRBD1	TGTGCCAGCAGTGGAGGGGGCGCCGGGGCCAACGTCCTGACTTTC	CASSGGGAGANVLTF
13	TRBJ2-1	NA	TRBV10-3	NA	TGTGCCATCGGGTTGAGTTTACAGGATGAGCAGTTCTTC	CAIGLSLQDEQFF
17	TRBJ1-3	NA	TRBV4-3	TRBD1	TGCGCCAGCAGCCAAGCTGGACAGGGAGCAAACGGTAACACCATATATTTT	CASSQAGQGANGNTIYF
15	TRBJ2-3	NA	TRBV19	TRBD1	TGTGCCAGTACCACAATACAGGGGGGCACAGATACGCAGTATTTT	CASTTIQGGTDTQYF
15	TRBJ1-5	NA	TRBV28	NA	TGTGCCAGCAGTTCCTACCGGGGGAGGGATCAGCCCCAGCATTTT	CASSSYRGRDQPQHF
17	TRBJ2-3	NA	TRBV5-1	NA	TGCGCCAGCAGGCATGCCCGAGGGTTTGGTGGCACAGATACGCAGTATTTT	CASRHARGFGGTDTQYF
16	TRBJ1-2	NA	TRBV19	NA	TGTGCCAGTAGTGCGGACCGATCGTCTATGGGTCATGGCTACACCTTC	CASSADRSSMGHGYTF
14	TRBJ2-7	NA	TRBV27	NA	TGTGCCAGCACCGCGGTAGGGAGCTCCTACGAGCAGTACTTC	CASTAVGSSYEQYF
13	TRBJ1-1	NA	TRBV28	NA	TGTGCCAGCACCCTTCCGGGGGCCACTGAAGCTTTCTTT	CASTLPGATEAFF
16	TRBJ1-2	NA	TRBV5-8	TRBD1	TGTGCCAGCAGCTTGGCATGGGACAGGGGTTTCTATGGCTACACCTTC	CASSLAWDRGFYGYTF
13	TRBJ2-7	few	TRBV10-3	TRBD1	TGTGCCATCAACCGACAGGGCGATGGGGAGCAGTACTTC	CAINRQGDGEQYF
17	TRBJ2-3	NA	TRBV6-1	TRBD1	TGTGCCAGCAGTGAAGGGGGCAGGGGGTCCCTCACAGATACGCAGTATTTT	CASSEGGRGSLTDTQYF
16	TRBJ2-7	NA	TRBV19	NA	TGTGCCAGTAGTACCCCGTGGGGCAGTCCCTCCTACGAGCAGTACTTC	CASSTPWGSPSYEQYF
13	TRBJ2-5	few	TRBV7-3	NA	TGTGCCAGCAGCTCTCGGCCGGGAGAGACCCAGTACTTC	CASSSRPGETQYF
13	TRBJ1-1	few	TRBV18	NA	TGTGCCAGCTCCCCCTCCCAGAACACTGAAGCTTTCTTT	CASSPSQNTEAFF
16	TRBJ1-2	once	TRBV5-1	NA	TGCGCCAGCAGCTTGGCCGATTCGGGACAATCTATAGGCTACACCTTC	CASSLADSGQSIGYTF
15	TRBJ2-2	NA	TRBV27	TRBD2	TGTGCCAGCAGTTTACTAGCGGGAGGTACCGGGGAGCTGTTTTTT	CASSLLAGGTGELFF
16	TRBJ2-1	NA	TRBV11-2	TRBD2	TGTGCCAGCAGTCCAAGGACTAGCGGGGGAAACAATGAGCAGTTCTTC	CASSPRTSGGNNEQFF
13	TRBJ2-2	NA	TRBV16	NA	TGTGCCAGCAGTGCGACGAAGACCGGGGAGCTGTTTTTT	CASSATKTGELFF
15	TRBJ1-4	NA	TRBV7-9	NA	TGTGCCAGCAGCTTAGGTGACACAGTTAATGAAAAACTGTTTTTT	CASSLGDTVNEKLFF
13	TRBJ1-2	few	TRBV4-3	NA	TGCGCCAGCAGCCAAGAAAGGAGGGCGAGCTACACCTTC	CASSQERRASYTF
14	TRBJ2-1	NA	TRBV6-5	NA	TGTGCCAGCAGTTACTCTCCAGGGACCAATGAGCAGTTCTTC	CASSYSPGTNEQFF